Included here is one T cell receptor beta chain sequence, with context. Trimming removed 0 bases at V and 6 bases at J, with 16 bases between. This CDR3 is built from 15 residues. Germline CDR1 SGHRS, CDR2 YFSETQ. The record originates from a study of Ad26.COV2.S vaccination and SARS-CoV-2 variants. Data came from immunoSEQ multiplex PCR; TCRdb stores just in-frame clones and leaves some out. The repertoire holds fewer than 900,000 clones, with around 92% as singletons. The treatment is: roughly 19 received Ad26.COV2.S at low or high dose, single or two shots; roughly 5 received placebo; per-sample allocation not given. Vaccine and placebo recipients were sampled on day 63 after the first injection.

The input for sequencing was peripheral blood, taken in a trial of Ad26.COV2.S vaccine versus placebo. The TCR comes from a person between 18 and 60 years old who received the Ad26.COV2.S COVID-19 vaccine or a placebo. This sequence joins TRBV5-1 and TRBJ2-7; D is possibly TRBD1 (6 bases). DNA of the CDR3: TGCGCCAGCAGCTTGGCGGCAGGGGTTTCTCTCGAGCAGTACTTC. Amino acid sequence: CASSLAAGVSLEQYF.